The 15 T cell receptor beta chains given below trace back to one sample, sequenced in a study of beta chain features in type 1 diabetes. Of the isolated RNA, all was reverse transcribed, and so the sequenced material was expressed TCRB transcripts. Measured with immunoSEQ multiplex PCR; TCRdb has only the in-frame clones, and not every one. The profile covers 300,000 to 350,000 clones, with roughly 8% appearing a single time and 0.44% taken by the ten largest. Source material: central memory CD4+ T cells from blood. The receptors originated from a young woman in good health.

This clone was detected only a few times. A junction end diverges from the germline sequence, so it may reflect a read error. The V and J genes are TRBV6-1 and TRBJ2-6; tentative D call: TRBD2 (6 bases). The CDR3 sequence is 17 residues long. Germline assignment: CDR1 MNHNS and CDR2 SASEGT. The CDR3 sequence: CAISESNGGSGANVLTF. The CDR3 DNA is TGTGCCATCAGTGAGTCCAACGGGGGCTCTGGGGCCAACGTCCTGACTTTC.

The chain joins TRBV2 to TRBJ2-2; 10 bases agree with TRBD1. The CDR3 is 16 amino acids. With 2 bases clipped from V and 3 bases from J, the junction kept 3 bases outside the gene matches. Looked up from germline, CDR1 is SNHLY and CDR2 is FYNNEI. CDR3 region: CASSELGTGDTGELFF. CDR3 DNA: TGTGCCAGCAGTGAATTAGGGACAGGGGACACCGGGGAGCTGTTTTTT.

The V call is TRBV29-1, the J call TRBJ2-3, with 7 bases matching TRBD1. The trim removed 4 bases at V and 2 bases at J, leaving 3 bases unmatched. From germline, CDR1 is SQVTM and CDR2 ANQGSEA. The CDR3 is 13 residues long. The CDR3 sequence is CSVGGQDTDTQYF. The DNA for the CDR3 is TGCAGCGTTGGTGGACAGGACACAGATACGCAGTATTTT.

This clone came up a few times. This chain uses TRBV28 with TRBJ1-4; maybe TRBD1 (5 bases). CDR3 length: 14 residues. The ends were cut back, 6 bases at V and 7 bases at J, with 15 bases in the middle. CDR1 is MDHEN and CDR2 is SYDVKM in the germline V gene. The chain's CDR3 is CASSNDSPAEKLFF. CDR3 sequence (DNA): TGTGCCAGCAGCAACGACAGCCCAGCTGAAAAACTGTTTTTT. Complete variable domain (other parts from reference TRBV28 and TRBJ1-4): DVKVTQSSRYLVKRTGEKVFLECVQDMDHENMFWYRQDPGLGLRLIYFSYDVKMKEKGDIPEGYSVSREKKERFSLILESASTNQTSMYLCASSNDSPAEKLFFGSGTQLSVL.

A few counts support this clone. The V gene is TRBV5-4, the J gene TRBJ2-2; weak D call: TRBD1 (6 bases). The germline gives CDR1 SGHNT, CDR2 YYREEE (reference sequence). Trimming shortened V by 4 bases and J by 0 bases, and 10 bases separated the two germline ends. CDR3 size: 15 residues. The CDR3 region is CASSRQVSNTGELFF. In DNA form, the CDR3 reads TGTGCCAGCAGCCGACAGGTCTCGAACACCGGGGAGCTGTTTTTT. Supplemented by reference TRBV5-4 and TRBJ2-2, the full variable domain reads ETGVTQSPTHLIKTRGQQVTLRCSSQSGHNTVSWYQQALGQGPQFIFQYYREEENGRGNFPPRFSGLQFPNYSSELNVNALELDDSALYLCASSRQVSNTGELFFGEGSRLTVL.

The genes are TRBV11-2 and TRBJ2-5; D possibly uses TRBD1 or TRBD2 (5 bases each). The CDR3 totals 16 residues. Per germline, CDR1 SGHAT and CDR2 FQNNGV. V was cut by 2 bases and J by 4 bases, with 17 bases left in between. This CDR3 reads CASSLNTGQVGETQYF. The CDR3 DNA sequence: TGTGCCAGCAGCTTAAATACGGGGCAGGTAGGAGAGACCCAGTACTTC.

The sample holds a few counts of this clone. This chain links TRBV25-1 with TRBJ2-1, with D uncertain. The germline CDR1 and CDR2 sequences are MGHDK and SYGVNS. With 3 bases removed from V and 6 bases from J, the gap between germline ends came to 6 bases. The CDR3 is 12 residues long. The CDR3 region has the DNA TGTGCCAGCAGTGAGCGTTCCAATGAGCAGTTCTTC. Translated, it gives CASSERSNEQFF.

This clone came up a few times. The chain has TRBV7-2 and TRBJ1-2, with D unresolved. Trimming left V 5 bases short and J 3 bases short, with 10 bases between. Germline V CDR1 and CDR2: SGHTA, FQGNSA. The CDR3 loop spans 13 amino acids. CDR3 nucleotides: TGTGCCAGCAGCCCAGATGGGGACTATGGCTACACCTTC. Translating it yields CASSPDGDYGYTF.

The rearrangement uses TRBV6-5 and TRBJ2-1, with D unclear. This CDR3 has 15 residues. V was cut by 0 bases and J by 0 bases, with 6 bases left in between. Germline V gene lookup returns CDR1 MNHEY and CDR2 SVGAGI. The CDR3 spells CASSYSVLSYNEQFF. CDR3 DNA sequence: TGTGCCAGCAGTTACTCAGTCCTCTCCTACAATGAGCAGTTCTTC.

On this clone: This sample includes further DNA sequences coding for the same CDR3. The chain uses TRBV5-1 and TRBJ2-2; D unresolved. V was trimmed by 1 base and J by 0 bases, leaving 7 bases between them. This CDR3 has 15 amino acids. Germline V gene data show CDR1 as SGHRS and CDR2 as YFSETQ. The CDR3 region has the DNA TGCGCCAGCAGCTTGATTGGCGCGAACACCGGGGAGCTGTTTTTT. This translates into CASSLIGANTGELFF.

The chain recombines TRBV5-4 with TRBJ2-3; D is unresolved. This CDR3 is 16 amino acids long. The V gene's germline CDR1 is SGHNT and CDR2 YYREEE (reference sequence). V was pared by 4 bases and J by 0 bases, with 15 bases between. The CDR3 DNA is TGTGCCAGCAGCCCCCACCACGCCGCTAGCACAGATACGCAGTATTTT. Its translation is CASSPHHAASTDTQYF.

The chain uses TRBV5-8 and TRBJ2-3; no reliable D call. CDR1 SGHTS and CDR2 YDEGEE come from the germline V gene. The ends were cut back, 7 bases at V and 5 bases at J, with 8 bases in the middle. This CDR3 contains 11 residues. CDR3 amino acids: CASGKVDTQYF. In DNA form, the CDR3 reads TGTGCCAGCGGGAAAGTAGATACGCAGTATTTT.

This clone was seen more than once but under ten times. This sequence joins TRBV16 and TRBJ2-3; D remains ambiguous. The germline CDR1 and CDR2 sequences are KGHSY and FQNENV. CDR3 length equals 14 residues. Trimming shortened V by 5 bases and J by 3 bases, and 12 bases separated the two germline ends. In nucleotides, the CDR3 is TGTGCCAGCAGCATCCAAACGGGTACAGATACGCAGTATTTT. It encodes CASSIQTGTDTQYF.

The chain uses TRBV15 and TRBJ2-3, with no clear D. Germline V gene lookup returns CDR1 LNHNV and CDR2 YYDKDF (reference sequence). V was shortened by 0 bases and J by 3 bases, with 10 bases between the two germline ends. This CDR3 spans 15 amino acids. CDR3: CATSRDKSGTDTQYF. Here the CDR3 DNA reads TGTGCCACCAGCAGAGATAAGTCGGGTACAGATACGCAGTATTTT.

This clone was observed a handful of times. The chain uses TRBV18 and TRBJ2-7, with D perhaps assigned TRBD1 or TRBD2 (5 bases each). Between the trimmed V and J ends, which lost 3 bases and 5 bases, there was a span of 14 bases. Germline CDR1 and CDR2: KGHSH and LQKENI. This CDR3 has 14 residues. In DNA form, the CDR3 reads TGTGCCAGCTCACCGGAGTACGGGGCCAACGAGCAGTACTTC. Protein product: CASSPEYGANEQYF.